This T cell receptor beta chain derives from a study of cytomegalovirus exposure and HLA in healthy donors. The length of the CDR3 is 13 residues. Germline CDR1 and CDR2: SGHNT and YENEEA. The V end was cut by 2 bases, the J end by 3 bases, with 7 bases between. The PCR contained 60 Vbeta and 13 Jbeta primers. Generated by immunoSEQ multiplex PCR, the TCRdb table keeps only in-frame clones and is missing some. The sample records about 180,000 clones, roughly four fifths being singletons. Sequenced: PBMCs. This TCR came from a woman between 45 and 60 years old in good health and CMV-seronegative. This chain links TRBV11-3 with TRBJ1-1; D not resolved. The CDR3 loop reads CASSLMGDTEAFF. The CDR3 nucleotides are TGTGCCAGCAGCTTAATGGGAGACACTGAAGCTTTCTTT.